This TCR beta chain was recovered during a study of response to subunit inactivated influenza vaccine. Study conclusions and caveats: Only a handful of new T cells, the authors suggested, are recruited with each seasonal influenza vaccination.

As for this clonotype: Its antigen is unidentified.

In TCRdb, the RT-PCR reads were re-called with MiXCR into one record per CDR3 protein. The profile covers around 790,000 distinct CDR3 sequences, with around 21% appearing a single time and 9.5% to 13% taken by the ten largest. CDR1 is MNHNS, CDR2 SASEGT, per germline. The CDR3 contains 15 residues. With 7 bases removed from V and 0 bases from J, the gap between germline ends came to 10 bases. The source is a man aged 45-60 years who received an inactivated influenza vaccine. Source: PBMCs from blood, taken approximately 5 days after vaccination. The rearrangement joins TRBV6-1 to TRBJ1-6; no firm D call. CDR3 loop: CASKPGSSYNSPLHF. CDR3 in DNA: TGTGCCAGCAAGCCCGGGAGCTCCTATAATTCACCCCTCCACTTT.